This T cell receptor beta chain was recovered during a study of cytomegalovirus exposure and HLA in healthy donors (dated by TCRdb to 2016 to 2017). Broadly, across the study: According to an earlier analysis of a few hundred of the donors, about 170 million T cells yielded 117 million unique TCR beta sequences and roughly 280 Gb of sequence data. An earlier analysis of around 540 of the donors applied high-throughput TCR beta sequencing to assess whether each TCR beta V gene segment acted as functional or pseudogenic. An early release covering 550 to 650 HLA-typed donors comprised 250 to 350 gigabases of sequencing data and 85 million to 100 million unique TCR sequences. HLA typing included class I and class II loci at four-digit resolution. The later analysis used no new phenotypic data to find candidate immune exposures, relying instead on TCR beta sequences and their occurrence across donors. A separate validation cohort of roughly 110 different subjects was used in addition to the roughly 670-subject first cohort. Donor age, sex, ethnicity and CMV serostatus were collected together with the repertoire data. Typing coverage varied by locus: roughly 629-630 donors for A, B, C, DRB1 and DQB1; about 520 for DQA1; over 600 for DPA1; roughly 470 for DPB1. To study patterns of TCR occurrence, a later analysis re-analyzed previously published TCR beta repertoires from 666 donors and added high-resolution HLA genotyping. Among 350 to 400 genotyped donors of the cohort, an average of approximately 240,000 unique TCR beta nucleotide sequences were sequenced per donor, roughly 20% of them non-productive. Of the roughly 400 genotyped donors, less than 90% were placed in the genetic ancestry cluster associated with self-reported Caucasian donors. Roughly five DR-DQ haplotypes were handled as single units for association and clustering, since linkage in the cohort was strong. A later genetic analysis took genome-wide SNP genotypes for about 55% of the roughly 670 donors and used that subset as a discovery cohort. The study aimed to test whether signatures of past pathogen exposure could be identified by cataloging public T cell receptors. The T cell repertoires of around 670 subjects were profiled by immunosequencing and related to cytomegalovirus serostatus. High-throughput TCR immunosequencing, statistical association of individual TCRs with disease status, and machine learning were combined to predict cytomegalovirus infection status. All discovery cohort repertoires had been generated on a single sequencing platform. The research as a whole found: The earlier analysis of some 540 of the donors excluded seventeen rarely observed V segments, including chromosome 9 orphons, because counts were too low. In vitro tests confirmed that a few of the cytomegalovirus-associated TCR beta chains recognize cytomegalovirus antigens. Because some donors lacked HLA typing at each locus, the association tests relied only on the typed subset. The study listed approximately 150 TCR beta chains as associated with cytomegalovirus. The authors suggested that the approach could potentially be extended to other disease states and immunological phenotypes. Specific HLA alleles were associated with over 15,000 TCR beta sequences at a false discovery rate of 0.05 in a later analysis. Presence/absence analyses assumed roughly uniform sequencing depth across donors, an assumption that may not hold. Linkage disequilibrium might explain the correlated functional status among segregating V segments, but an unknown experimental factor could not be ruled out. V-gene and J-gene trimming of TCR beta chains was associated with a missense DCLRE1C variant in a later genetic analysis, and the association was replicated in an independent cohort. A further reported finding was that TCR beta sequences accurately predicted the HLA-A and HLA-B alleles for most subjects in the first cohort. In an earlier analysis of approximately 590 of the donors, most TCR beta V segments were observed in productive rearrangements about 87% or about 30% of the time, broadly matching IMGT annotations. In a later analysis, HLA-associated TCR beta chains showed more clonal expansion and lower generation probabilities than non-associated chains that were equally common. Several of the top co-occurrence clusters appeared to be linked to parvovirus B19, influenza, CMV and Epstein-Barr virus, according to a later analysis. The classifier was reported to diagnose cytomegalovirus status with high specificity and sensitivity in both the original cohort and the validation cohort. This cohort had only TCR beta chains sequenced, and the lack of alpha or paired-chain data limited which features could be detected. Most TCR sequences were observed very rarely across donors, whereas some public TCRs were present in many individuals. Most CMV-associated TCR beta chains appeared to be HLA-restricted in a later analysis, and the HLA associations seemed to be driven largely by CMV exposure. When HLA alleles, especially DR and DQ, strongly co-occurred, attributing TCR associations to individual alleles was difficult. Compared with the roughly 670-donor mean, donors in an Asian-associated ancestry cluster had fewer N-insertions in productive TCRs, according to a later genetic analysis. The sequencing pipeline was judged likely to have produced a cluster of highly shared sequence variants as a technical artifact. According to a later analysis, TCR association rates differed among HLA loci, with DRB1 alleles showing the most associated TCRs and HLA-C alleles showing the fewest. The 87-base-pair reads could not distinguish some IMGT-functional V segments, including TRBV6-2 and TRBV6-3, so those segments were excluded. The only immune exposure information available for the cohort was CMV serostatus.

The cohort consisted of 650 to 700 healthy bone marrow donors. Cohort members were all nominally healthy when sampled, although unrecorded immune exposures were likely present. The donor tested CMV seronegative, placing the donor among the 350 to 400 seronegative members of the cohort. A peripheral blood sample was provided by each donor, and peripheral blood mononuclear cells were used for TCR beta sequencing. Genomic DNA extraction from the blood cell samples was performed with the Qiagen DNeasy Blood Extraction Kit. Comment on this clone: Which antigen it targets is not known. The input lacks base qualities; no much larger clone sits a single base away.

Between the V and J ends, shortened by 0 bases and 6 bases respectively, the junction contains 18 bases. Reading the germline V gene gives CDR1 SGHNT and CDR2 YENEEA. From cysteine to phenylalanine, the CDR3 is 17 amino acids long. Kept here is only the CDR3 DNA, which spans 51 bases and is read in frame from base 1. Receptor libraries were prepared by the immunoSEQ multiplex PCR assay. The multiplex PCR relied on a mix of 60 forward primers for TCR Vbeta segments and 13 reverse primers for TCR Jbeta segments. The CDR3 region of rearranged TCR beta genes was amplified from genomic DNA with a multiplex PCR assay. Amplified TCR beta libraries were sequenced as 87-base-pair reads on the Illumina HiSeq System. As for how the authors treated the data: Across the 670 or so repertoires, a later analysis counted 78 million or so unique TCR beta chains, 9.5 million to 13 million of which were shared by at least two donors. Raw reads were error-corrected and collapsed into unique sequences with a nearest-neighbor algorithm that merged closely related sequences to remove PCR and sequencing errors. CDR3 sequences were aligned to IMGT reference sequences to assign V, D and J gene segments. Each retained sequence needed at least a six-nucleotide match to both a V gene segment and a J gene segment. Rearrangements were classified as productive when the CDR3 lacked stop codons and remained in frame with V and J, and all other rearrangements were classified as non-productive. CDR3 was defined by IMGT convention, running from the second conserved V-encoded cysteine to the conserved J-encoded phenylalanine. Sequences without an unambiguous match to a single V gene segment were excluded from the earlier analysis of almost 600 of the donors. An earlier analysis of several hundred of the donors called V segments functional above 56.7% productive rearrangements and segregating when the between-donor standard deviation exceeded 5%. To diagnose cytomegalovirus status from the catalog of TCR beta chain sequences, a statistical classification framework was built. V and J gene assignment, in a later analysis, came from comparing TCR nucleotide sequences with IMGT/GENE-DB human TR gene sequences. In a later analysis, CDR3 sequences and most-parsimonious VDJ recombination scenarios were assigned using the TCRdist pipeline. In a later analysis, each TCR beta chain was defined by its CDR3 amino acid sequence together with its V-gene family, and reads lacking a unique V-gene family were excluded. As a way to deal with suspected cross-contamination and a sequencing artifact, a later analysis dropped 500 to 700 nucleotide sequences that were highly shared and had low generation probability. In a later analysis, a clonal expansion index for each public chain was calculated from normalized within-repertoire ranks of inferred template counts. A later analysis computed generation probabilities with a VDJ recombination model fitted to out-of-frame rearrangements, and checked the results against IGoR. In a later analysis, hypergeometric tests were used to score TCR-TCR, TCR-HLA and TCR-CMV co-occurrence, with a repertoire-size bias correction applied to TCR pairs. To estimate false discovery rates, a later analysis permuted the HLA or CMV assignments 20 times. In a later analysis, co-occurring TCRs were grouped using DBSCAN, and TCRdist sequence similarity was added for clustering within HLA-allele-positive subsets. Repertoires with fewer than 30,000 or more than 120,000 public chains were left out of co-occurrence clustering, as were five repertoires with anomalous nucleotide sharing. Here the immuneACCESS table is served through TCRdb, limited to in-frame sequences with V and J called. Missing clones are a known gap in these copies; in checked studies unresolved V genes cover under half, and the rest lacks a known reason. The DNA gave D and trimming, while V, J and clone size come from that table. In all, the sample holds about 120,000 clones, and 75% to 90% of those were seen once. Of the sample, less than 2% falls within the top ten clones.

The chain is encoded by TRBV11-3 joined to TRBJ1-5, with the D gene not confidently named. Sequencing used PBMCs. This receptor was obtained from a man aged 35 to 55 in good health and CMV-seronegative. CDR3 reads: CASSLDPITRVCQPQHF. The sequenced DNA is TGTGCCAGCAGCTTAGATCCAATTACGAGGGTTTGTCAGCCCCAGCATTTT.